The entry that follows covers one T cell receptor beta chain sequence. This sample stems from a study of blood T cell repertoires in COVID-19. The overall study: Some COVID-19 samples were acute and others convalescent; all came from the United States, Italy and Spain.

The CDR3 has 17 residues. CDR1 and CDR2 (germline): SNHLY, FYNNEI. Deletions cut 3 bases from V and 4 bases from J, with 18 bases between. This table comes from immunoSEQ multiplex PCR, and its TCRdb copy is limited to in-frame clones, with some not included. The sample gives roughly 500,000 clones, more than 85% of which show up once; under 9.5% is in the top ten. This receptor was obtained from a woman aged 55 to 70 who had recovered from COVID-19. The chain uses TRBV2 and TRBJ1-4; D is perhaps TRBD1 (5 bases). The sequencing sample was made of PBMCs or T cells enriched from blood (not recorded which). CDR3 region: CASSEEILGLINEKLFF. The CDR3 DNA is TGTGCCAGCAGTGAGGAAATTTTGGGACTGATTAATGAAAAACTGTTTTTT.